The 26 T cell receptor beta chains in this list originate from one sample, sequenced in a study of blood T cell repertoires in COVID-19. TCRdb keeps only in-frame clones here, not all; method: immunoSEQ multiplex PCR. The profile shows around 220,000 clones, around four fifths of them singletons. Source material: peripheral blood. These receptors were obtained from a woman in her forties with active or convalescent COVID-19.

This clone has just a few counts. This chain links TRBV6-5 with TRBJ2-1; TRBD2 matches 11 bases. After removal of 4 bases from V and 0 bases from J, the junction contained 2 bases not matched to a gene. This CDR3 has 16 residues. The V gene's germline CDR1 is MNHEY and CDR2 SVGAGI. The CDR3 spells CASSSGLAASYNEQFF. The DNA of the CDR3 is TGTGCCAGCAGTTCGGGACTAGCGGCCTCCTACAATGAGCAGTTCTTC.

The chain is built from TRBV28 and TRBJ1-2; no definite D call. The CDR3 contains 12 residues. The germline gives CDR1 MDHEN, CDR2 SYDVKM. V shed 5 bases and J shed 2 bases, with 6 bases lying between them. The CDR3 sequence is CASSRRNYGYTF. CDR3 coding DNA: TGTGCCAGCAGTCGGCGGAACTATGGCTACACCTTC.

A few counts support this clone. The gene calls are TRBV11-1 and TRBJ2-2; 7 bases fit TRBD2. The CDR3 has 15 residues. Germline values: CDR1 SGHAT, CDR2 FQDESV (reference sequence). V shed 5 bases and J 5 bases; nucleotides not matched to a gene: 8. The CDR3 here is CASSAGTMGTGELFF. In DNA, the CDR3 is TGTGCCAGCAGCGCCGGGACTATGGGGACCGGGGAGCTGTTTTTT.

This clone was seen a few times. V is TRBV28 and J is TRBJ2-1; 8 nucleotides line up with TRBD2. CDR1 and CDR2 (germline): MDHEN, SYDVKM. With 6 bases clipped from V and 9 bases from J, the junction kept 16 bases outside the gene matches. The CDR3 covers 16 residues. DNA of the CDR3: TGTGCCAGCAGACGCGAGGCGGGGGGTTCCAAAATTGAGCAGTTCTTC. This gives the protein CASRREAGGSKIEQFF. The variable domain in full, completed from reference TRBV28 and TRBJ2-1, reads DVKVTQSSRYLVKRTGEKVFLECVQDMDHENMFWYRQDPGLGLRLIYFSYDVKMKEKGDIPEGYSVSREKKERFSLILESASTNQTSMYLCASRREAGGSKIEQFFGPGTRLTVL.

The chain recombines TRBV30 with TRBJ1-1; no firm D call. Trimming pared 0 bases from V and 0 bases from J, leaving 5 bases between. The CDR3 extends over 13 amino acids. Per germline, CDR1 GTSNPN and CDR2 SVGIG (reference sequence). The CDR3: CAWSVHVNTEAFF. CDR3 nucleotides: TGTGCCTGGAGTGTACACGTGAACACTGAAGCTTTCTTT.

The J gene is TRBJ2-2, the V gene TRBV10-1; D unclear. There are 14 residues in the CDR3. V lost 2 bases to trimming and J lost 1 base, with 5 bases between them. In germline, CDR1 is WNHNN, CDR2 SYGVQD (reference sequence). CDR3 loop: CASSETVNTGELFF. The CDR3 DNA reads TGCGCCAGCAGTGAGACGGTGAACACCGGGGAGCTGTTTTTT.

V is TRBV4-1 and J is TRBJ1-6; tentatively, D is TRBD1 (5 bases). The germline CDR1 and CDR2 sequences are MGHRA and YSYEKL. The CDR3 runs to 12 residues. Trimming took off 3 bases at V and 11 bases at J, with 8 bases between the two ends. CDR3 protein: CASSHPRAPLHF. For the CDR3, the DNA is TGCGCCAGCAGCCACCCCAGGGCACCCCTCCACTTT.

This chain links TRBV7-9 with TRBJ1-1; D remains ambiguous. The germline CDR1 and CDR2 sequences are SEHNR and FQNEAQ (reference sequence). V was pared by 7 bases and J by 6 bases, with 9 bases between. The CDR3 runs 11 residues. The DNA of the CDR3 is TGTGCCAGCACCGCCGACTCTGAAGCTTTCTTT. Amino acids: CASTADSEAFF.

The chain is built from TRBV9 and TRBJ2-1; 10 bases map to TRBD2. Unmatched junction bases numbered 10, after V lost 5 bases and J lost 11 bases. Germline V gene data show CDR1 as SGDLS and CDR2 as YYNGEE. The CDR3 is 14 residues long. CDR3 region: CASSEIGLAVKQFF. The CDR3 bases are TGTGCCAGCAGTGAAATAGGACTAGCGGTTAAGCAGTTCTTC.

This clone was detected only once. The V gene is TRBV11-3, the J gene TRBJ2-1; possibly TRBD1 for D (5 bases). V was clipped by 1 base and J by 2 bases, with 9 bases between them. The CDR3 contains 15 residues. Germline CDR1 is SGHNT and CDR2 is YENEEA. As DNA, the CDR3 is TGTGCCAGCAGCTTAGGGGGCACCCCCTACAATGAGCAGTTCTTC. Translated: CASSLGGTPYNEQFF.

This chain uses TRBV5-5 with TRBJ2-1; TRBD1 matches 8 bases. This CDR3 is built from 18 residues. V shed 7 bases and J 0 bases; nucleotides not matched to a gene: 15. Germline lookup yields CDR1 SGHKS and CDR2 YYEKEE (reference sequence). The CDR3 nucleotides are TGTGCCAGCCGAAAATCCCAACGACAGGGGAGCTCCTACAATGAGCAGTTCTTC. The encoded protein is CASRKSQRQGSSYNEQFF.

The J gene is TRBJ1-2, the V gene TRBV5-6; D remains unclear. From germline, CDR1 is SGHDT and CDR2 YYEEEE. The CDR3 has 15 amino acids. The V end lost 7 bases, the J end lost 0 bases, and 16 bases lay between the germline ends. The CDR3 region has the DNA TGTGCCAGCCATCAAGGCGGCAGAACTAACTATGGCTACACCTTC. Amino acid sequence: CASHQGGRTNYGYTF.

This clone appeared once. The V call is TRBV6-2 or TRBV6-3, the J call TRBJ2-3; D is perhaps TRBD1 (5 bases). The CDR3 consists of 16 residues. V was cut by 5 bases and J by 2 bases, with 17 bases left in between. Germline lookup yields CDR1 MNHEY and CDR2 SVGEGT. In DNA, the CDR3 is TGTGCCAGCAGTCCCCGCGGCAGGGCTGACACAGATACGCAGTATTTT. This encodes CASSPRGRADTDTQYF.

V is TRBV6-2 or TRBV6-3 and J is TRBJ2-5; TRBD2 matches 14 bases. The length of the CDR3 is 17 residues. CDR1 is MNHEY, CDR2 SVGEGT, per germline. V was clipped by 5 bases and J by 4 bases; unmatched bases: 9. In nucleotides, the CDR3 is TGTGCCAGCAGTATGACTAGCGGGGGGGTCGTTTCAGAGACCCAGTACTTC. Translation: CASSMTSGGVVSETQYF.

The chain joins TRBV10-3 to TRBJ2-3, with 12 bases lining up with TRBD2. This CDR3 has 17 amino acids. Germline-derived CDR1 and CDR2 are ENHRY and SYGVKD. V trimming: 0 bases; J trimming: 5 bases; junction bases outside the gene matches: 6. CDR3 nucleotides: TGTGCCATCAGTGAGTCCAGGACTAGCGGGGCGGGAGATACGCAGTATTTT. Its translation: CAISESRTSGAGDTQYF.

The chain carries TRBV29-1 and TRBJ1-2; D not certain. V lost 7 bases to trimming and J lost 5 bases, with 11 bases between them. Germline assignment: CDR1 SQVTM and CDR2 ANQGSEA. This CDR3 has 11 residues. The CDR3 is CSGTKEYGYTF. The DNA for the CDR3 is TGCAGCGGGACTAAGGAGTATGGCTACACCTTC.

As concerns this clone: The sample carries other DNA sequences with the same CDR3. J is TRBJ1-5 and V is TRBV18; TRBD1 is a possible D gene (5 bases). Trimming took 3 bases from V and 4 from J, leaving 13 bases between them. The CDR3 is made up of 15 amino acids. Germline CDR1 is KGHSH and CDR2 is LQKENI. CDR3 coding DNA: TGTGCCAGCTCACCCCCGCCAGGGAGGAATCAGCCCCAGCATTTT. Translation: CASSPPPGRNQPQHF.

The table lists this clone with a few counts. The chain uses TRBV10-1 and TRBJ2-2, with TRBD2 as a possible D gene (6 bases). Trimming pared 8 bases from V and 7 bases from J, leaving 17 bases between. The CDR3 runs 14 residues. Per germline, CDR1 WNHNN and CDR2 SYGVQD (reference sequence). The DNA for the CDR3 is TGCGCCAGCTCGGGACTGCAGGGAAGCGGGGAGCTGTTTTTT. It is translated as CASSGLQGSGELFF.

This clone was picked up a small number of times. The chain has TRBV6-2 or TRBV6-3 and TRBJ2-3, with 9 bases fitting TRBD2. With 3 bases clipped from V and 3 bases from J, the junction kept 4 bases outside the gene matches. The CDR3 has 15 amino acids. Germline V gives CDR1 MNHEY, CDR2 SVGEGT. CDR3 nucleotide sequence: TGTGCCAGCAGTTATGGAGCGGGGGGTACAGATACGCAGTATTTT. This codes for CASSYGAGGTDTQYF.

This clone was detected once. The chain links TRBV5-4 to TRBJ2-7; maybe TRBD1 (5 bases). Per germline, CDR1 SGHNT and CDR2 YYREEE (reference sequence). The V and J ends lost 2 bases and 0 bases respectively, with 12 bases between them. This CDR3 region has 15 residues. CDR3 region: CASSFGRAFSYEQYF. The CDR3 DNA sequence: TGTGCCAGCAGCTTTGGCAGGGCATTCTCCTACGAGCAGTACTTC.

The CDR3 DNA is TGTGCCAGCAGCGAGAACCGACAGGCCAATCAGCCCCAGCATTTT. It encodes CASSENRQANQPQHF. This sequence joins TRBV7-2 and TRBJ1-5, with D maybe TRBD1 (6 bases). V lost 5 bases and J lost 3, with 14 bases in between. The CDR3 is made up of 15 amino acids. From germline, CDR1 is SGHTA and CDR2 FQGNSA.

The rearrangement links TRBV7-2 to TRBJ2-5; 7 positions agree with TRBD1. There are 14 residues in the CDR3. J gave up 5 bases and V 5 bases, and 8 bases lay outside the gene matches. Germline V lookup: CDR1 SGHTA, CDR2 FQGNSA. The CDR3 bases are TGTGCCAGCAGCACCTCTGACAGGGAGGAGACCCAGTACTTC. This gives the protein CASSTSDREETQYF.

The rearrangement uses TRBV5-6 and TRBJ2-3; D is perhaps TRBD2 (6 bases). V was pared by 4 bases and J by 2 bases, with 11 bases between. CDR3 length: 14 residues. Germline lookup yields CDR1 SGHDT and CDR2 YYEEEE. The CDR3 bases are TGTGCCAGCAGCACGGGAGATTCCACAGATACGCAGTATTTT. Its protein product is CASSTGDSTDTQYF.

The table lists this clone with a few counts. The chain couples TRBV2 to TRBJ1-5; a weak D match, TRBD1 (6 bases). Germline V gene data show CDR1 as SNHLY and CDR2 as FYNNEI. This CDR3 region has 15 residues. Trimming took 8 bases from V and 6 from J, leaving 20 bases between them. CDR3 nucleotide sequence: TGTGCCAGCTCTAGAAACAGGGATCCGGGTCAGCCCCAGCATTTT. It yields the protein CASSRNRDPGQPQHF.

This clone was counted a few times. The chain employs TRBV28 and TRBJ1-1; D gene uncertain. Germline CDR1 is MDHEN and CDR2 is SYDVKM. Between the trimmed V and J ends, which lost 3 bases and 2 bases, there was a span of 10 bases. CDR3 length: 14 amino acids. CDR3 protein: CASSFSGLNTEAFF. As DNA, the CDR3 is TGTGCCAGCAGTTTTAGCGGGTTAAACACTGAAGCTTTCTTT.

The chain employs TRBV30 and TRBJ1-1; no clear D gene. The CDR3 runs 13 residues. CDR1 is GTSNPN, CDR2 SVGIG, per germline (reference sequence). V was pared by 3 bases and J by 4 bases, with 12 bases between. The chain's CDR3 is CAWRSGRGTEAFF. The CDR3 bases are TGTGCCTGGAGGTCCGGAAGAGGCACTGAAGCTTTCTTT.